One sample yielded the 9 T cell receptor beta chains listed below, sequenced in a study of cytomegalovirus exposure and HLA in healthy donors (dated by TCRdb to the late 2010s). Libraries were built with the immunoSEQ multiplex PCR assay. For the multiplex PCR, a mixture combining 60 forward primers for TCR Vbeta segments and 13 reverse primers for TCR Jbeta segments was used. This is the immuneACCESS table as TCRdb keeps it, with only in-frame sequences that have V and J called. A part of the clones is gone; compared with another copy, unresolved V genes explain less than half, and the rest is unexplained. The sample has under 200,000 clones on record, around 78% of them singletons. The ten top clones hold approximately 6.8% of the sample. The sample consisted of PBMCs. These receptor sequences come from a woman aged 35 to 49 in good health and CMV-seropositive.

The chain has TRBV7-2 and TRBJ2-7, with D possibly matching TRBD2 (5 bases). The CDR3 consists of 15 residues. Germline lookup yields CDR1 SGHTA and CDR2 FQGNSA. The V end lost 1 base, the J end lost 0 bases, and 10 bases lay between the germline ends. CDR3 bases: TGTGCCAGCAGCTTAGGTGGTAGCGTCTCCTACGAGCAGTACTTC. It translates to CASSLGGSVSYEQYF. Filled out from reference TRBV7-2 and TRBJ2-7, the complete variable domain reads GAGVSQSPSNKVTEKGKDVELRCDPISGHTALYWYRQSLGQGLEFLIYFQGNSAPDKSGLPSDRFSAERTGGSVSTLTIQRTQQEDSAVYLCASSLGGSVSYEQYFGPGTRLTVT.

The chain uses TRBV14 and TRBJ2-7; TRBD1 agrees at 9 bases. The CDR3 is 16 residues long. The germline V gene has CDR1 SGHDN and CDR2 FVKESK. The V gene end was trimmed by 3 bases and the J gene end by 6 bases; junction bases not matched to a gene: 12. CDR3 region: CASSQRVGTGLLEQYF. In DNA form, the CDR3 reads TGTGCCAGCAGCCAGAGGGTCGGGACAGGGCTTCTCGAGCAGTACTTC.

The chain carries TRBV5-1 and TRBJ1-2; TRBD1 aligns across 7 bases. The CDR3 extends over 13 amino acids. The germline V gene encodes CDR1 SGHRS and CDR2 YFSETQ. After removal of 2 bases from V and 3 bases from J, the junction contained 1 base not matched to a gene. The CDR3 region has the DNA TGCGCCAGCAGCTTCGGGACAGACTATGGCTACACCTTC. It encodes CASSFGTDYGYTF. Full variable domain (missing parts from reference TRBV5-1 and TRBJ1-2): KAGVTQTPRYLIKTRGQQVTLSCSPISGHRSVSWYQQTPGQGLQFLFEYFSETQRNKGNFPGRFSGRQFSNSRSEMNVSTLELGDSALYLCASSFGTDYGYTFGSGTRLTVV.

This clone was counted only a few times. This chain uses TRBV11-2 with TRBJ1-1; possible D gene TRBD1, 5 bases. The length of the CDR3 is 14 residues. The V end was cut by 3 bases, the J end by 1 base, with 9 bases between. Germline V lookup: CDR1 SGHAT, CDR2 FQNNGV. The CDR3 coding sequence is TGTGCCAGCAGCTTTGGGGCAGAGAACACTGAAGCTTTCTTT. Its translation is CASSFGAENTEAFF. The variable domain in full, with the rest retrieved from reference TRBV11-2 and TRBJ1-1, is EAGVAQSPRYKIIEKRQSVAFWCNPISGHATLYWYQQILGQGPKLLIQFQNNGVVDDSQLPKDRFSAERLKGVDSTLKIQPAKLEDSAVYLCASSFGAENTEAFFGQGTRLTVV.

This clone was observed a handful of times. This chain joins TRBV7-3 and TRBJ2-2; a weak D match, TRBD2 (7 bases). The CDR3 length is 14 residues. Per the germline V gene, CDR1 is SGHTA and CDR2 is FQGTGA. Trimming removed 5 bases at V and 4 bases at J, with 11 bases between. This CDR3 reads CASSEGGTTGELFF. In nucleotides, the CDR3 is TGTGCCAGCAGCGAGGGGGGGACCACCGGGGAGCTGTTTTTT.

A remark on this clone: One junction end disagrees with the germline gene, perhaps due to a read error. This chain connects TRBV6-6 to TRBJ2-7; tentative D call: TRBD1 (6 bases). This CDR3 is built from 15 residues. The germline V gene has CDR1 MNHNY and CDR2 SVGAGI (reference sequence). CDR3 sequence (DNA): TGTGCCAGCACTTACGCCCAACAGGGTTCCTACGAGCAGTACTTC. Its translation is CASTYAQQGSYEQYF.

This chain connects TRBV25-1 to TRBJ2-3, with 8 bases lining up with TRBD2. Germline loops: CDR1 MGHDK, CDR2 SYGVNS. CDR3 length equals 12 residues. The V gene end was trimmed by 10 bases and the J gene end by 4 bases; junction bases not matched to a gene: 4. The CDR3 spells CATRGGADTQYF. DNA of the CDR3: TGTGCCACCCGGGGGGGCGCAGATACGCAGTATTTT.

The rearrangement uses TRBV5-1 and TRBJ2-1, with TRBD2 matching over 14 bases. The CDR3 runs to 16 residues. Germline lookup yields CDR1 SGHRS and CDR2 YFSETQ. V shed 6 bases, J shed 10 bases, and the junction held 12 bases outside the gene matches. This CDR3 is CASTPTSGGASTEQFF. CDR3 coding DNA: TGCGCCAGCACCCCGACTAGCGGGGGGGCAAGTACGGAGCAGTTCTTC.

CDR3 protein: CASSFAGGGINEQFF. The CDR3 DNA follows: TGCGCCAGCAGCTTCGCAGGGGGCGGAATCAATGAGCAGTTCTTC. The rearrangement uses TRBV5-1 and TRBJ2-1, with TRBD1 identical over 8 bases. The J segment lost 6 bases and the V segment lost 2 bases, leaving 7 bases of the junction unmatched. This CDR3 is built from 15 residues. Looked up from germline, CDR1 is SGHRS and CDR2 is YFSETQ.